The sequence of this T cell receptor beta chain was determined in a study of blood T cell repertoires in COVID-19. Study at large: Researchers got acute and convalescent COVID-19 samples from the United States, Italy and Spain. In each case, the material was cDNA or gDNA derived from T cells, B-cell-depleted T cells, or PBMCs.

In the authors' methods: Estimation of nucleated cell counts was performed using reference gene primer amplification. Profiled with immunoSEQ multiplex PCR; TCRdb holds only in-frame clones, not every one. V and J calls plus clone size are reproduced from that table; the DNA served to infer D and trimming. The sample yields more than 100,000 clones, approximately 80% seen once. The V and J ends lost 8 bases and 4 bases respectively, with 20 bases between them. The CDR3 sequence is 15 residues long. Germline V lookup: CDR1 SNHLY, CDR2 FYNNEI. This clonotype was obtained from a woman in her 70s with acute or convalescent COVID-19. Sequenced material: peripheral blood. The V and J genes are TRBV2 and TRBJ1-2, with D possibly matching TRBD1 (6 bases). The CDR3 here is CASGGHSGSVYGYTF. Written as DNA, the CDR3 is TGTGCCAGCGGGGGACATTCGGGTTCCGTCTATGGCTACACCTTC.